The present T cell receptor (beta chain) was sequenced within a study of blood T cell repertoires in COVID-19. Overall study: T cells, B-cell-depleted T cells, or PBMCs supplied cDNA or gDNA.

Clones were sequenced by immunoSEQ multiplex PCR, and TCRdb holds only the in-frame ones, with some missing. Seen here are about 270,000 clones, 86% observed once, and the top ten hold about 10%. The table lists this clone with a count of one. The source of this sequence is a man in his forties with active or convalescent COVID-19. The sequencing sample was made of peripheral blood.

The CDR3 is CSVGGYTGELFF. The CDR3 nucleotides read TGCAGCGTTGGCGGGTACACCGGGGAGCTGTTTTTT. The rearrangement links TRBV29-1 to TRBJ2-2, with a weak D call TRBD2 (5 bases). The V end was cut by 4 bases, the J end by 3 bases, with 6 bases between. The CDR3 sequence is 12 residues long. Germline V gene lookup returns CDR1 SQVTM and CDR2 ANQGSEA.